A single sample gave rise to the 9 T cell receptor beta chains below, sequenced in a study of blood T cell repertoires in COVID-19. Clones were read by immunoSEQ multiplex PCR, and TCRdb kept only the in-frame ones, dropping some. The sample consists of approximately 100,000 clones, approximately 80% of them appearing once. The sequenced sample was peripheral blood. These receptors all stem from a man aged 65-85 years with acute or convalescent COVID-19.

The chain employs TRBV2 and TRBJ2-5; TRBD1 matches at 9 bases. CDR1 is SNHLY and CDR2 is FYNNEI in the germline V gene. The V segment lost 8 bases and the J segment 5 bases; nucleotides outside the gene matches: 12. CDR3 size: 15 residues. The CDR3 here is CASGRTGAERETQYF. CDR3 in DNA: TGTGCCAGCGGAAGGACAGGGGCTGAAAGGGAGACCCAGTACTTC.

The chain couples TRBV10-3 to TRBJ1-1; 7 bases align to TRBD1. The CDR3 length is 14 residues. With 4 bases clipped from V and 4 bases from J, the junction kept 6 bases outside the gene matches. Germline-derived CDR1 and CDR2 are ENHRY and SYGVKD. CDR3 sequence (DNA): TGTGCCATCAGTGTGCTACAGGGGAGCACTGAAGCTTTCTTT. This sequence encodes CAISVLQGSTEAFF.

Only one count was recorded for this clone. V gene TRBV6-5 combines with J gene TRBJ2-6; 10 bases align to TRBD1. V lost 11 bases and J lost 3; bases outside the gene matches: 4. Germline V gives CDR1 MNHEY, CDR2 SVGAGI. The CDR3 length is 14 residues. CDR3 in DNA: TGTGCCGGGGGGACAGGGGTTGGGGCCAACGTCCTGACTTTC. This translates into CAGGTGVGANVLTF.

V gene TRBV15 combines with J gene TRBJ1-4; TRBD1 matches at 8 bases. The CDR3 runs 15 residues. V lost 6 bases to trimming and J lost 5 bases; unmatched junction nucleotides: 8. Germline V CDR1 and CDR2: LNHNV, YYDKDF (reference sequence). The CDR3 nucleotides are TGTGCCACCAGTAGATCGCACAGGGGGAATGAAAAACTGTTTTTT. Protein: CATSRSHRGNEKLFF. Looking up the rest from reference TRBV15 and TRBJ1-4 gives the full variable domain: DAMVIQNPRYQVTQFGKPVTLSCSQTLNHNVMYWYQQKSSQAPKLLFHYYDKDFNNEADTPDNFQSRRPNTSFCFLDIRSPGLGDTAMYLCATSRSHRGNEKLFFGSGTQLSVL.

V gene TRBV19 combines with J gene TRBJ2-7; 8 bases align to TRBD2. There are 13 residues in the CDR3. Germline V gene sequence: CDR1 LNHDA, CDR2 SQIVND (reference sequence). V shed 4 bases and J 4 bases; nucleotides not matched to a gene: 3. The CDR3 sequence: CASSRAGVYEQYF. CDR3 nucleotide sequence: TGTGCCAGTAGTAGAGCGGGAGTTTACGAGCAGTACTTC.

The chain uses TRBV28 and TRBJ2-6, with 8 nucleotides matching TRBD2. This CDR3 region has 15 residues. V lost 3 bases to trimming and J lost 5 bases; unmatched junction nucleotides: 3. Germline values: CDR1 MDHEN, CDR2 SYDVKM. CDR3 nucleotides: TGTGCCAGCAGTTTGGGGACTAGTCGGGCCAACGTCCTGACTTTC. Translating it yields CASSLGTSRANVLTF.

The chain recombines TRBV6-2 or TRBV6-3 with TRBJ1-2; 9 positions match TRBD1. The J segment lost 6 bases and the V segment lost 6 bases, leaving 2 bases of the junction unmatched. This CDR3 has 12 amino acids. CDR1 is MNHEY, CDR2 SVGEGT, per germline. The CDR3 DNA reads as TGTGCCAGCAGCAGGACAGGGGATGGCTACACCTTC. It yields the protein CASSRTGDGYTF.

The chain is built from TRBV27 and TRBJ2-2, with 9 bases lining up with TRBD1. This CDR3 comprises 17 residues. The junction had 4 bases not matched to a gene; V was cut back by 2 bases and J by 0 bases. CDR1 is MNHEY, CDR2 SMNVEV, per germline (reference sequence). The CDR3 loop reads CASSLPTGGANTGELFF. Written as DNA, the CDR3 is TGTGCCAGCAGTTTACCTACAGGGGGCGCGAACACCGGGGAGCTGTTTTTT.

This chain connects TRBV3-1 (or the pseudogene TRBV3-2) to TRBJ2-7, with a tentative D call TRBD2 (6 bases). The CDR3 is 17 amino acids. In germline, CDR1 is LGHDT, CDR2 YNNKEL (reference sequence). V dropped 0 bases and J dropped 0 bases, with 15 bases sitting between them. The CDR3 reads CASSQDHGSGLSYEQYF. CDR3 sequence (DNA): TGTGCCAGCAGCCAAGATCACGGTAGCGGCCTCTCCTACGAGCAGTACTTC.